The 7 T cell receptor beta chains reported below all come from one sample, sequenced in a study of post-analysis software for immune sequencing data. Study-wide findings and caveats: The study found TRBV5-6, TRBV5-1 and TRBV20-1 among roughly 5 TRBV segments more frequent in patients than controls.

Unique molecular identifiers were built into the TCR beta cDNA libraries. Via MiXCR, TCRdb re-called the PCR reads, giving one row per CDR3 protein. Here the sample spans roughly 180,000 distinct CDR3 sequences, about 29% being singletons. Their cognate antigens are unknown. Sequenced material: blood. Receptor source: a girl under 18 with multiple sclerosis.

Comments on this clonotype: This clone may be a read error of a much larger clone one base away. This chain connects TRBV20-1 to TRBJ2-1, with 7 bases fitting TRBD2. Near its end, the DNA agrees better with TRBJ2-7, so the J call may be wrong. The CDR3 consists of 15 residues. CDR1 and CDR2 from the germline V gene are DFQATT and SNEGSKA (reference sequence). The CDR3 DNA is TGCAGTGCTAGAGGAGCGGGGAGCTCCTACAATGAGCAGTACTTC. Translated, it gives CSARGAGSSYNEQYF.

This clonotype was counted between two and nine times. This sequence joins TRBV4-1 and TRBJ1-2, with a weak D call TRBD1 (6 bases). Germline V gene lookup returns CDR1 MGHRA and CDR2 YSYEKL. V was cut by 4 bases and J by 2 bases, with 14 bases left in between. The CDR3 runs to 15 residues. In DNA, the CDR3 is TGCGCCAGCAGCCCCTTGACAGGACTAAACTATGGCTACACCTTC. Residues: CASSPLTGLNYGYTF.

As to this clonotype: A much more abundant neighbour one base away suggests this may be a read error. The CDR3 loop is CASSLAGFYNEQYF. The CDR3 coding sequence is TGCGCCAGCAGCTTGGCCGGTTTCTACAATGAGCAGTACTTC. The V and J genes are TRBV5-1 and TRBJ2-1; no clear D gene. The end of the DNA aligns better with TRBJ2-7, so the J call may be wrong. Germline loops: CDR1 SGHRS, CDR2 YFSETQ. The CDR3 consists of 14 residues.

As concerns this clonotype: A read error may be the cause here, since a much bigger clone is one base away. CDR3 sequence (DNA): TGTGCCGTCGACGGACAGTACGGTGGCTACACCTTC. Its protein is CAVDGQYGGYTF. The chain couples TRBV6-6 to TRBJ1-2, with D perhaps TRBD1 (6 bases). Trimming removed 11 bases at V and 7 bases at J, with 17 bases between. CDR3 size: 12 residues. The germline V gene encodes CDR1 MNHNY and CDR2 SVGAGI (reference sequence).

The V gene is TRBV20-1, the J gene TRBJ2-1, with 9 bases fitting TRBD2. CDR1 DFQATT and CDR2 SNEGSKA come from the germline V gene (reference sequence). This CDR3 has 14 residues. Trimming took 5 bases from V and 4 from J; bases not matched to a gene: 6. The CDR3 spells CSAGTSRRYNEQFF. CDR3 nucleotide sequence: TGCAGTGCTGGGACTAGCAGGAGATACAATGAGCAGTTCTTC.

J is TRBJ2-5 and V is TRBV20-1, with 9 bases lining up with TRBD2. The J call is in doubt because the DNA end fits TRBJ2-7 better. This CDR3 spans 15 amino acids. Germline V gene lookup returns CDR1 DFQATT and CDR2 SNEGSKA (reference sequence). CDR3 amino acids: CSAARAGGPIYEQYF. CDR3 coding DNA: TGCAGTGCCGCCAGGGCGGGAGGGCCGATATACGAGCAGTACTTC.

This clonotype was seen a few times. The J gene is TRBJ1-1, the V gene TRBV12-3 or TRBV12-4, with D unresolved. The CDR3 contains 14 residues. Trimming took off 2 bases at V and 0 bases at J, with 7 bases between the two ends. Here the CDR3 DNA reads TGTGCCAGCAGTTTATCACGTTTGAACACTGAAGCTTTCTTT. Protein: CASSLSRLNTEAFF.